The 19 T cell receptor beta chains listed next were all sequenced from one sample in a study of CD8+CD57+ T cells in acquired aplastic anemia. CDR3 and TCR beta VDJ profiling relied on genomic DNA as the template. MiXCR, run by TCRdb on the reads, gives a single entry per CDR3 protein. The data contain under 200,000 distinct CDR3 sequences, around 66% of them seen just once; the ten biggest clones take up roughly 46%. Sequences were obtained from sorted CD4+, CD8+, or CD8+CD57+ T cells (not recorded which) from PBMCs. All receptors derive from a human donor with severe aplastic anemia or a healthy control (not recorded which).

This clonotype was picked up many times. This chain uses TRBV7-3 with TRBJ1-1, with D maybe TRBD1 (5 bases). Germline V gives CDR1 SGHTA, CDR2 FQGTGA. V dropped 5 bases and J dropped 1 base, with 17 bases sitting between them. The CDR3 runs to 16 residues. The CDR3 loop reads CASSHLAGTGNTEAFF. The CDR3 nucleotides are TGTGCCAGCAGCCACCTTGCCGGGACGGGGAACACTGAAGCTTTCTTT.

The gene calls are TRBV7-3 and TRBJ2-2; 8 bases are shared with TRBD2. The CDR3 contains 15 residues. Germline lookup yields CDR1 SGHTA and CDR2 FQGTGA. The J segment lost 5 bases and the V segment lost 4 bases, leaving 6 bases of the junction unmatched. CDR3 loop: CASSSVGGATGELFF. Here the CDR3 DNA reads TGTGCCAGCAGCTCGGTCGGGGGGGCGACCGGGGAGCTGTTTTTT.

There are many counts of this clonotype. This sequence joins TRBV7-9 and TRBJ1-2, with a tentative D call TRBD1 (6 bases). The CDR3 runs 15 residues. Germline V lookup: CDR1 SEHNR, CDR2 FQNEAQ (reference sequence). Trimming took off 5 bases at V and 0 bases at J, with 13 bases between the two ends. The CDR3, as DNA: TGTGCCAGCAGCCGCCCGACAGGAGCTAACTATGGCTACACCTTC. Its protein is CASSRPTGANYGYTF.

The chain carries TRBV7-9 and TRBJ1-6; 8 nucleotides agree with TRBD1. The CDR3 runs 16 residues. The J segment lost 6 bases and the V segment lost 2 bases, leaving 6 bases of the junction unmatched. In germline, CDR1 is SEHNR, CDR2 FQNEAQ (reference sequence). The CDR3 is CASSLQGAQGNSPLHF. For the CDR3, the DNA is TGTGCCAGCAGCTTACAGGGGGCGCAGGGTAATTCACCCCTCCACTTT.

The count of this clonotype is one. The genes are TRBV20-1 and TRBJ2-7; D is undetermined. The J call may be mistaken, given a closer DNA end match to TRBJ2-5. The CDR3 contains 15 residues. Germline V gene lookup returns CDR1 DFQATT and CDR2 SNEGSKA (reference sequence). Here the CDR3 reads CSAPEPEEPQETQYF. CDR3 DNA sequence: TGCAGTGCTCCGGAACCAGAAGAGCCCCAAGAGACCCAGTACTTC.

This chain uses TRBV15 with TRBJ1-1; the D gene is possibly TRBD1 (5 bases). This CDR3 is 14 amino acids long. The ends were cut back, 1 base at V and 4 bases at J, with 10 bases in the middle. Germline CDR1 reads LNHNV; CDR2 reads YYDKDF (reference sequence). The CDR3 loop is CATSRAFGGTEAFF. In DNA, the CDR3 is TGTGCCACCAGCAGAGCTTTCGGGGGCACTGAAGCTTTCTTT.

The genes are TRBV28 and TRBJ2-1, with a tentative D call TRBD2 (5 bases). The germline V and J ends were trimmed by 2 bases and 12 bases, with 14 bases remaining between them. CDR1 is MDHEN and CDR2 is SYDVKM in the germline V gene. CDR3 length: 13 residues. CDR3 protein: CASSLVGELGQFF. The DNA of the CDR3 is TGTGCCAGCAGTTTAGTTGGGGAGCTAGGGCAGTTCTTC. The variable domain in full, completed from reference TRBV28 and TRBJ2-1, reads DVKVTQSSRYLVKRTGEKVFLECVQDMDHENMFWYRQDPGLGLRLIYFSYDVKMKEKGDIPEGYSVSREKKERFSLILESASTNQTSMYLCASSLVGELGQFFGPGTRLTVL.

This clonotype was detected only a few times. The CDR3 spells CASSQAGNTEAFF. Here the CDR3 DNA reads TGCGCCAGCAGCCAGGCGGGAAACACTGAAGCTTTCTTT. The gene calls are TRBV10-2 and TRBJ1-1; D ambiguous. This CDR3 comprises 13 residues. The ends were cut back, 6 bases at V and 2 bases at J, with 10 bases in the middle. Germline CDR1 is WSHSY and CDR2 is SAAADI.

The chain links TRBV10-2 to TRBJ2-7; TRBD1 or TRBD2 may be the D gene (5 bases each). Germline CDR1 is WSHSY and CDR2 is SAAADI. The CDR3 length is 16 residues. V lost 5 bases, J lost 3 bases, and 20 bases lay in between. The CDR3 here is CASSFLSSGANYEQYF. The CDR3 nucleotides are TGCGCCAGCAGTTTCCTTTCGTCCGGGGCCAACTACGAGCAGTACTTC.

This clonotype showed up many times. The V gene is TRBV29-1, the J gene TRBJ1-2; D ambiguous. The CDR3 is 14 residues long. Germline CDR1 reads SQVTM; CDR2 reads ANQGSEA. Trimming took 0 bases from V and 3 from J, leaving 11 bases between them. The CDR3 DNA is TGCAGCGTTGAAGATCAGCACAGCTACTATGGCTACACCTTC. Protein: CSVEDQHSYYGYTF.

The rearrangement links TRBV7-3 to TRBJ2-1, with D uncertain. Germline values: CDR1 SGHTA, CDR2 FQGTGA. There are 14 residues in the CDR3. The germline V and J ends were trimmed by 2 bases and 4 bases, with 9 bases remaining between them. The CDR3 sequence is CASSLYGSYNEQFF. CDR3 bases: TGTGCCAGCAGCTTATACGGGTCATACAATGAGCAGTTCTTC.

As concerns this clonotype: This could be a read error, since a much larger clone is one nucleotide away. CDR3 sequence reads: CASSQSKQGNYGYTF. CDR3 bases: TGTGCCAGCAGTCAGTCAAAACAGGGCAACTATGGCTACACCTTC. V gene TRBV6-5 combines with J gene TRBJ1-2; perhaps TRBD1 as D (6 bases). V was pared by 5 bases and J by 2 bases, with 15 bases between. The CDR3 extends over 15 amino acids. Germline CDR1 reads MNHEY; CDR2 reads SVGAGI.

This clonotype is a singleton in its sample. The gene calls are TRBV7-9 and TRBJ2-7; 8 bases are a match to TRBD2. Germline assignment: CDR1 SEHNR and CDR2 FQNEAQ (reference sequence). V trimming: 3 bases; J trimming: 0 bases; junction bases outside the gene matches: 7. CDR3 length: 16 residues. As DNA, the CDR3 is TGTGCCAGCAGCTTCCAGGCGAGCGGGAGCTCCTACGAGCAGTACTTC. It is translated as CASSFQASGSSYEQYF.

This clonotype has more than one count but fewer than ten. The chain uses TRBV20-1 and TRBJ2-3; 7 nucleotides align to TRBD2. The germline CDR1 and CDR2 sequences are DFQATT and SNEGSKA (reference sequence). The trim removed 3 bases at V and 0 bases at J, leaving 6 bases unmatched. There are 15 residues in the CDR3. This CDR3 is CSASALAASTDTQYF. The CDR3 DNA follows: TGCAGTGCTAGCGCGCTAGCGGCTAGCACAGATACGCAGTATTTT.

V gene TRBV5-1 combines with J gene TRBJ2-7, with D maybe TRBD1 (5 bases). CDR1 and CDR2 (germline): SGHRS, YFSETQ. This CDR3 region has 13 residues. The V and J ends lost 0 bases and 4 bases respectively, with 8 bases between them. In DNA, the CDR3 is TGCGCCAGCAGCTTGGTTTCAGGGTACGAGCAGTACTTC. Its protein is CASSLVSGYEQYF.

This chain connects TRBV11-2 to TRBJ1-2; TRBD1 might be the D (5 bases). This CDR3 is built from 14 residues. V dropped 5 bases and J dropped 8 bases, with 18 bases sitting between them. The V gene's germline CDR1 is SGHAT and CDR2 FQNNGV. The CDR3 bases are TGTGCCAGCAGCCGGGACTCCCGTCTCGGGGGCTACACCTTC. It yields the protein CASSRDSRLGGYTF.

The chain uses TRBV10-3 and TRBJ2-1, with D possibly matching TRBD1 (6 bases). Germline V gives CDR1 ENHRY, CDR2 SYGVKD. This CDR3 contains 13 residues. The V gene lost 8 bases and the J gene lost 4 bases, with 12 bases spanning the gap. CDR3 nucleotides: TGTGCCATCGATCAGGGGCCTTACAATGAGCAGTTCTTC. It codes for CAIDQGPYNEQFF.

The rearrangement joins TRBV20-1 to TRBJ2-7; 9 nucleotides match TRBD1. In germline, CDR1 is DFQATT, CDR2 SNEGSKA (reference sequence). The J segment lost 3 bases and the V segment lost 1 base, leaving 1 base of the junction unmatched. The CDR3 has 13 residues. CDR3 nucleotides: TGCAGTGCTAGAGGGGACAGGGACTACGAGCAGTACTTC. Translation: CSARGDRDYEQYF.

This clonotype was picked up a small number of times. The rearrangement links TRBV2 to TRBJ1-5, with a possible D match to TRBD1 (5 bases). Looked up from germline, CDR1 is SNHLY and CDR2 is FYNNEI. Deletions cut 2 bases from V and 2 bases from J, with 10 bases between. The CDR3 loop spans 15 amino acids. This chain's CDR3 is CASSEQTVGNQPQHF. In nucleotides, the CDR3 is TGTGCCAGCAGTGAACAGACAGTGGGCAATCAGCCCCAGCATTTT.